What follows describes a single T cell receptor beta chain. The assay was immunoSEQ multiplex PCR, and TCRdb's table has in-frame clones only and misses some. Of over 15,000 clones detected, around 79% appear once; the ten largest clones hold roughly 12%. CDR1 and CDR2 (germline): SGHAT, FQNNGV. The ends lost 3 bases at V and 8 bases at J; junction bases unmatched: 4. CDR3 size: 14 residues. This sample is drawn from a study of OX40 agonist ivuxolimab in advanced cancers. The V and J genes are TRBV11-2 and TRBJ1-6; 7 bases agree with TRBD1. The TCR sequence derives from an adult with an advanced solid tumor such as melanoma, head and neck, liver or kidney cancer. Sequencing used CD4+ or CD8+ T cells sorted from blood, obtained in a trial of the OX40 agonist ivuxolimab. Here the CDR3 reads CASSFQGVHSPLHF. CDR3 bases: TGTGCCAGCAGCTTCCAGGGGGTGCATTCACCCCTCCACTTT.